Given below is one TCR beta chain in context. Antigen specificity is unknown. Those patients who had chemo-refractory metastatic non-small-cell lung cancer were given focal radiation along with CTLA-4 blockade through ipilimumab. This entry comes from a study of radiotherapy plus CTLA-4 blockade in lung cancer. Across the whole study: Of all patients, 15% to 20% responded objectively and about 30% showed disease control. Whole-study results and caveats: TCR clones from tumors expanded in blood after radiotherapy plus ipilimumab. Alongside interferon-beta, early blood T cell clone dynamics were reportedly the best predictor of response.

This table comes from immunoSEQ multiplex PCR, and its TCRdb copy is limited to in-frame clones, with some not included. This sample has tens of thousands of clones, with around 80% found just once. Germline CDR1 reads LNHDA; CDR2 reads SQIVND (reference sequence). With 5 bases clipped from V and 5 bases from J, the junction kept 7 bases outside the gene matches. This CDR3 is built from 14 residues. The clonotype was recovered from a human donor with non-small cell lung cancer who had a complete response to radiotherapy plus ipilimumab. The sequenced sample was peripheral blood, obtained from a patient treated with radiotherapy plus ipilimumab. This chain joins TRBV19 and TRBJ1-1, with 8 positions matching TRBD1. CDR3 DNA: TGTGCCAGTAGTCAGGGGGCTTTCAATACTGAAGCTTTCTTT. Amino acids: CASSQGAFNTEAFF.